The 7 T cell receptor beta chains in this list originate from one sample, sequenced in a study of brain T cells in children with intractable seizures. Clones were sequenced by immunoSEQ multiplex PCR, and TCRdb holds only the in-frame ones, with some missing. The sample shows 300,000 to 400,000 clones, 93% of them seen only once. Time point denoted: blood from clinic visit 5 months post-surgery; TSC patient then seizure free. This sample comprised peripheral blood, obtained approximately 5 months after surgery. The receptors shown here come from a boy under three years old with tuberous sclerosis and intractable seizures.

The count of this clone is one. The J gene is TRBJ2-1, the V gene TRBV6-5; unclear D gene. Germline V gene sequence: CDR1 MNHEY, CDR2 SVGAGI. The CDR3 contains 13 residues. V dropped 6 bases and J dropped 6 bases, with 12 bases sitting between them. The CDR3 protein is CASSMSLVNEQFF. DNA of the CDR3: TGTGCCAGCAGCATGAGCCTAGTCAATGAGCAGTTCTTC.

The chain has TRBV3-1 (or the pseudogene TRBV3-2) and TRBJ1-3; the match to TRBD1 covers 9 bases. This CDR3 comprises 17 residues. Losses at the gene ends were 4 bases for V and 0 bases for J; bases not matched to a gene: 7. Per the germline V gene, CDR1 is LGHDT and CDR2 is YNNKEL (reference sequence). CDR3 in amino acids: CASSRRTGDYSGNTIYF. CDR3 nucleotides: TGTGCCAGCAGCCGTCGGACAGGGGATTACTCTGGAAACACCATATATTTT.

CDR3 loop: CASSHRNQPQHF. CDR3 in DNA: TGTGCCAGTAGTCACAGAAATCAGCCCCAGCATTTT. J is TRBJ1-5 and V is TRBV19; D is uncertain. Germline V gene sequence: CDR1 LNHDA, CDR2 SQIVND (reference sequence). V gave up 5 bases and J gave up 4 bases, with 6 bases separating them. The CDR3 has 12 amino acids.

The V call is TRBV2, the J call TRBJ2-7; D not resolved. With 7 bases removed from V and 6 bases from J, the gap between germline ends came to 13 bases. The CDR3 sequence is 12 residues long. Germline V gene lookup returns CDR1 SNHLY and CDR2 FYNNEI. The CDR3 sequence is CASTDLRAEQYF. The CDR3 DNA is TGTGCCAGCACTGACCTCCGGGCCGAGCAGTACTTC.

J is TRBJ2-2 and V is TRBV4-1; TRBD1 is a possible D gene (5 bases). The CDR3 length is 16 residues. Per the germline V gene, CDR1 is MGHRA and CDR2 is YSYEKL. With 0 bases removed from V and 4 bases from J, the gap between germline ends came to 12 bases. The chain's CDR3 is CASSQDRQGGTGELFF. The DNA of the CDR3 is TGCGCCAGCAGCCAAGATAGGCAGGGCGGCACCGGGGAGCTGTTTTTT.

The rearrangement uses TRBV11-3 and TRBJ2-3; D unclear. The CDR3 totals 14 residues. CDR1 is SGHNT, CDR2 YENEEA, per germline. V was shortened by 3 bases and J by 4 bases, with 11 bases between the two germline ends. The CDR3 DNA reads as TGTGCCAGCAGCTTGCCGGCGATCGCAGATACGCAGTATTTT. Translated: CASSLPAIADTQYF.

The chain joins TRBV11-2 to TRBJ1-6, with D hard to call. Per germline, CDR1 SGHAT and CDR2 FQNNGV. The V end lost 2 bases, the J end lost 12 bases, and 5 bases lay between the germline ends. The CDR3 sequence is 11 residues long. The CDR3, as DNA: TGTGCCAGCAGCTTACGGGGACCCCTCCACTTT. Protein: CASSLRGPLHF.